This passage covers 8 T cell receptor beta chains from one sample sequenced in a study of radiation and T cells in renal cell carcinoma. Time point given: baseline pretreatment blood. Sample treatment: 15 Gy SBRT to primary tumor, nephrectomy 4 weeks later. Clones were sequenced by immunoSEQ multiplex PCR, and TCRdb holds only the in-frame ones, with some missing. The sample has 130,000 to 150,000 clones; more than 70% are singletons. The sequencing used blood, collected from a patient whose treatment included radiotherapy and nephrectomy. The receptors here all came from a woman in her forties or fifties with renal cell carcinoma.

This clone was seen once. This chain connects TRBV5-1 to TRBJ2-1; the D gene is possibly TRBD2 (5 bases). CDR3 length: 12 amino acids. Germline CDR1 SGHRS, CDR2 YFSETQ. Trimming cost V 6 bases and J 3 bases, with 7 bases left between them. The CDR3 region has the DNA TGCGCCAGCATACGGGACTACAATGAGCAGTTCTTC. Translation: CASIRDYNEQFF.

Only one count was recorded for this clone. This CDR3 is CSVGLRQSYEQYF. CDR3 sequence (DNA): TGCAGCGTAGGCTTGAGACAGTCTTACGAGCAGTACTTC. This chain joins TRBV29-1 and TRBJ2-7; maybe TRBD1 (5 bases). CDR3 length: 13 residues. Looked up from germline, CDR1 is SQVTM and CDR2 is ANQGSEA. The V end was cut by 6 bases, the J end by 4 bases, with 16 bases between.

The chain couples TRBV28 to TRBJ2-2; D call uncertain. Looked up from germline, CDR1 is MDHEN and CDR2 is SYDVKM. V was clipped by 9 bases and J by 6 bases, with 26 bases between them. The CDR3 sequence is 17 residues long. The CDR3: CASGSGRFSQRAGELFF. CDR3 coding DNA: TGTGCCAGTGGGTCCGGGCGCTTTTCCCAACGCGCCGGGGAGCTGTTTTTT.

This chain joins TRBV2 and TRBJ2-5; TRBD2 aligns across 10 bases. Germline CDR1 SNHLY, CDR2 FYNNEI. The CDR3 is 17 amino acids. Losses at the gene ends were 1 base for V and 0 bases for J; bases not matched to a gene: 5. The DNA for the CDR3 is TGTGCCAGCAGTGAAGGAGGTAGCGGGGGGTACCAAGAGACCCAGTACTTC. Amino acids: CASSEGGSGGYQETQYF.

This chain connects TRBV7-8 to TRBJ1-1; D remains unclear. Germline V lookup: CDR1 SGHVS, CDR2 FQNEAQ. The V end lost 7 bases, the J end lost 5 bases, and 26 bases lay between the germline ends. The CDR3 runs to 17 residues. CDR3 sequence: CASNSARFRRSGTEAFF. CDR3 nucleotides: TGTGCCAGCAACAGTGCCCGCTTCCGGAGGAGTGGAACTGAAGCTTTCTTT.

The rearrangement joins TRBV7-6 to TRBJ2-7; 9 positions match TRBD2. From germline, CDR1 is SGHVS and CDR2 FNYEAQ. Losses at the gene ends were 1 base for V and 0 bases for J; bases not matched to a gene: 1. The CDR3 has 15 amino acids. CDR3 sequence (DNA): TGTGCCAGCAGCTTAGAACTAGCGGGCTCCTACGAGCAGTACTTC. Its translation: CASSLELAGSYEQYF. Together with reference TRBV7-6 and TRBJ2-7, the CDR3 gives the full variable domain: GAGVSQSPRYKVTKRGQDVALRCDPISGHVSLYWYRQALGQGPEFLTYFNYEAQQDKSGLPNDRFSAERPEGSISTLTIQRTEQRDSAMYRCASSLELAGSYEQYFGPGTRLTVT.

The chain combines TRBV6-6 with TRBJ1-1, with D possibly matching TRBD1 (6 bases). The length of the CDR3 is 14 residues. Trimming pared 2 bases from V and 7 bases from J, leaving 14 bases between. CDR1 and CDR2 (germline): MNHNY, SVGAGI (reference sequence). The CDR3 DNA reads TGTGCCAGCAGTTACGAGACAGGCGGGGATGAAGCTTTCTTT. It yields the protein CASSYETGGDEAFF.

The CDR3, as DNA: TGTGCCAGCAGCCAAATTGCGGCGGACACTGAAGCTTTCTTT. Encoded protein: CASSQIAADTEAFF. The chain has TRBV7-2 and TRBJ1-1; D remains unclear. The V gene's germline CDR1 is SGHTA and CDR2 FQGNSA. The V end lost 5 bases, the J end lost 3 bases, and 13 bases lay between the germline ends. This CDR3 is 14 amino acids long.